This entry lists 3 T cell receptor beta chains sequenced from one sample in a study of blood T cells in healthy people across ages. For the second PCR, which ran for 7 to 11 cycles, a sample-barcoded 5' primer and a J-beta primer mix were used. TCRdb analysed the 5' RACE reads with MiXCR anew, one entry per CDR3 protein. The table includes fewer than 900,000 distinct CDR3 sequences, around 48% detected once. The sample consisted of blood. The receptor set was obtained from a woman aged 55-75 years in good health.

The V call is TRBV6-5, the J call TRBJ2-3, with D possibly TRBD2 on 6 matching bases. Germline CDR1 and CDR2: MNHEY and SVGAGI. The length of the CDR3 is 12 residues. V was trimmed by 6 bases and J by 5 bases, leaving 9 bases between them. The CDR3 spells CASRRDLDTQYF. In nucleotides, the CDR3 is TGTGCCAGCAGAAGGGACTTAGATACGCAGTATTTT.

The count of this clonotype is one. The rearrangement uses TRBV4-1 and TRBJ2-6, with D unresolved. Germline V CDR1 and CDR2: MGHRA, YSYEKL. Trimming cost V 4 bases and J 2 bases, with 9 bases left between them. The CDR3 length is 15 residues. The CDR3 protein is CASSPRQAGANVLTF. CDR3 DNA: TGCGCCAGCAGCCCCCGGCAGGCTGGGGCCAACGTCCTGACTTTC.

This clonotype turned up a few times. The chain couples TRBV20-1 to TRBJ1-2; 7 bases are shared with TRBD1. The CDR3 runs to 14 residues. CDR1 is DFQATT, CDR2 SNEGSKA, per germline (reference sequence). Losses at the gene ends were 1 base for V and 4 bases for J; bases not matched to a gene: 6. CDR3 sequence reads: CSARGTGDGYGYTF. CDR3 nucleotide sequence: TGCAGTGCTAGAGGGACAGGTGATGGCTATGGCTACACCTTC.